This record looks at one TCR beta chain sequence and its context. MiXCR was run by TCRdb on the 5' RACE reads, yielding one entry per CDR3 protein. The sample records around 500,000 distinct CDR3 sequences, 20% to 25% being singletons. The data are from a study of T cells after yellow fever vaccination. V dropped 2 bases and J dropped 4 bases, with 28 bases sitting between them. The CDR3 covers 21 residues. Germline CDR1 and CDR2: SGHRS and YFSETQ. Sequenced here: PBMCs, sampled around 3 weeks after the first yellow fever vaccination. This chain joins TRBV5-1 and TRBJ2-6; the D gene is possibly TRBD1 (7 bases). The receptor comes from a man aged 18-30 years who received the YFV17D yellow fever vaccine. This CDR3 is CASSFRGTVGSSTLGANVLTF. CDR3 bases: TGCGCCAGCAGCTTTCGGGGGACAGTGGGGAGTTCAACTCTGGGGGCCAACGTCCTGACTTTC.